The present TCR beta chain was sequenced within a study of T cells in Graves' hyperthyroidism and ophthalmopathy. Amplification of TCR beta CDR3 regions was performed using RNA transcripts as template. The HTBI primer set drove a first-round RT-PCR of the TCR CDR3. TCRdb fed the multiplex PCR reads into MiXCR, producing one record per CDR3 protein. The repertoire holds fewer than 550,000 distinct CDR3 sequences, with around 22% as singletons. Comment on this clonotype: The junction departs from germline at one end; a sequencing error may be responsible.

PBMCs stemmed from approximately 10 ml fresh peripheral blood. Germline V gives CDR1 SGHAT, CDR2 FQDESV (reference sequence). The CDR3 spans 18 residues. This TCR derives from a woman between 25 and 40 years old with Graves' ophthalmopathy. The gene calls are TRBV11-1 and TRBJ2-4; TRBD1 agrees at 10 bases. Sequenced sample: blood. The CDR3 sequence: CASSSYYEYRDRGNIKYF. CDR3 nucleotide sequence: TGTGCCAGCAGCTCTTACTATGAATACCGGGACAGGGGAAACATTAAGTACTTC.